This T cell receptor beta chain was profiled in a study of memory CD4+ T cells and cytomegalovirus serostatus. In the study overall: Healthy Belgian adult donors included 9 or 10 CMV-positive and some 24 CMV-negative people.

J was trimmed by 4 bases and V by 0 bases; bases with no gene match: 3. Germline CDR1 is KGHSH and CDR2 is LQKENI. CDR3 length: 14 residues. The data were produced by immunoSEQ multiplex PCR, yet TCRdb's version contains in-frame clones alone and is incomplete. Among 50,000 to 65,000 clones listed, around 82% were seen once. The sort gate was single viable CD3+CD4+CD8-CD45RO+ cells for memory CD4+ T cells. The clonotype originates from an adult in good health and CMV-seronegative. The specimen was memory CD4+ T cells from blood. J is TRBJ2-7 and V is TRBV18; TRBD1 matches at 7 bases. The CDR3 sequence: CASSPPGQNYEQYF. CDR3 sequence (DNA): TGTGCCAGCTCACCACCGGGACAGAATTACGAGCAGTACTTC.